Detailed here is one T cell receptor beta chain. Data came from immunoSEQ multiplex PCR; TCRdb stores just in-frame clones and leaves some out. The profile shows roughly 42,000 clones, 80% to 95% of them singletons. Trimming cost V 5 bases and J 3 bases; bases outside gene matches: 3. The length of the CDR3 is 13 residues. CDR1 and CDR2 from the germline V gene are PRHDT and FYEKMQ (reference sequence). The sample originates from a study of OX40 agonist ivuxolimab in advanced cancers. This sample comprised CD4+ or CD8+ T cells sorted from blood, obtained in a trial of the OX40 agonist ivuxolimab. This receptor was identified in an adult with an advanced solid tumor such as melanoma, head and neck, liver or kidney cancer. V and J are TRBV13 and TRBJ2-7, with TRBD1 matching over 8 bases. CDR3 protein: CASSIGQGYEQYF. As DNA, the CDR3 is TGTGCCAGCAGCATTGGACAGGGCTACGAGCAGTACTTC.